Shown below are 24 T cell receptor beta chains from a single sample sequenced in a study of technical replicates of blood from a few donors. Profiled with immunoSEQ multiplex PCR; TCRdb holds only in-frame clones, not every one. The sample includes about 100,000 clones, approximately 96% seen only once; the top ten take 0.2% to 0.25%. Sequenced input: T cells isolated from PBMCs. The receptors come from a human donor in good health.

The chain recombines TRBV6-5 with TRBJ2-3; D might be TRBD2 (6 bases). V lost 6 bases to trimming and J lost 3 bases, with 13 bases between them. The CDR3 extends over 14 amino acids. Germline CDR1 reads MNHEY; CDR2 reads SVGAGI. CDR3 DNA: TGTGCCAGCAGACCGGAGGGCCAGACAGATACGCAGTATTTT. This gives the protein CASRPEGQTDTQYF.

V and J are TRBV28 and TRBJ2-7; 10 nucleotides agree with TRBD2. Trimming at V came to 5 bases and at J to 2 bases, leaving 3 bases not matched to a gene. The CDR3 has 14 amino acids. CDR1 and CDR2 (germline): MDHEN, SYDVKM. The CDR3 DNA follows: TGTGCCAGCAGTAGACTAGCGGGCACCTACGAGCAGTACTTC. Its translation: CASSRLAGTYEQYF.

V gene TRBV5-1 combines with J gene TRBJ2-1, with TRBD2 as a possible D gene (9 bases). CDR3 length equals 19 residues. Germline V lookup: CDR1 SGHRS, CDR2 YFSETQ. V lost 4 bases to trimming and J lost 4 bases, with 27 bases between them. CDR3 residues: CASSPQGARLAGSYNEQFF. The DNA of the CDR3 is TGCGCCAGCAGCCCGCAGGGGGCTCGTCTAGCGGGATCTTACAATGAGCAGTTCTTC.

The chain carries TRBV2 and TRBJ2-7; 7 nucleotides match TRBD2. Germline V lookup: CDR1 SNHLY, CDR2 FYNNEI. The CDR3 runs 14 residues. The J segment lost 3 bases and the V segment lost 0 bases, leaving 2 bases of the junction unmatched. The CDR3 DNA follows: TGTGCCAGCAGTGAAGCGCGCGGGGGCTACGAGCAGTACTTC. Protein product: CASSEARGGYEQYF. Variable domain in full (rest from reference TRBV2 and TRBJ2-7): EPEVTQTPSHQVTQMGQEVILRCVPISNHLYFYWYRQILGQKVEFLVSFYNNEISEKSEIFDDQFSVERPDGSNFTLKIRSTKLEDSAMYFCASSEARGGYEQYFGPGTRLTVT.

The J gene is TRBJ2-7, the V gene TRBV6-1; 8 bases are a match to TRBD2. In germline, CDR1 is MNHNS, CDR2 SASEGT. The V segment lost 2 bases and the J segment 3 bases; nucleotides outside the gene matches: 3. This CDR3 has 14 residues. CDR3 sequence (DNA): TGTGCCAGCAGTGAATCTCGGGGGGGCTACGAGCAGTACTTC. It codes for CASSESRGGYEQYF.

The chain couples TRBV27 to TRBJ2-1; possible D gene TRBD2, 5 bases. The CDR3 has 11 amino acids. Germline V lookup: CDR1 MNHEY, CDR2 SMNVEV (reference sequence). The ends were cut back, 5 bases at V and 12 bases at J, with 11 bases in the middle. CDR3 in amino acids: CASSTPGRQFF. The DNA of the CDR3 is TGTGCCAGCAGTACCCCGGGGAGGCAGTTCTTC.

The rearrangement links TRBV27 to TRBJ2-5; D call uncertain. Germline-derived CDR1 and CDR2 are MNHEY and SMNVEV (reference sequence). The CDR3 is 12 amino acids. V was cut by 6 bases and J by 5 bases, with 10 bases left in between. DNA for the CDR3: TGTGCCAGCAGCTACTCCGGGGAGACCCAGTACTTC. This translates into CASSYSGETQYF.

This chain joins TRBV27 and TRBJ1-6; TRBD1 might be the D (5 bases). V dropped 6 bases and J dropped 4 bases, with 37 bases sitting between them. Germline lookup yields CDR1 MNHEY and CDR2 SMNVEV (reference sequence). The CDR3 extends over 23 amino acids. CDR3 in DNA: TGTGCCAGCAGAAAGGAGGGGCTGGTGGATTTTCGGTTGGCTCAGATGTATAATTCACCCCTCCACTTT. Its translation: CASRKEGLVDFRLAQMYNSPLHF.

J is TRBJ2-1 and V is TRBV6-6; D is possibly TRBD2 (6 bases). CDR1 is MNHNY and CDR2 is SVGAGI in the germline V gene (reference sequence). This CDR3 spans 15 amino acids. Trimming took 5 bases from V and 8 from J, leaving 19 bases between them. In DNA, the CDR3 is TGTGCCAGCAGTCCGGCCTTAGCGGCCTCTTATGAGCAGTTCTTC. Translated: CASSPALAASYEQFF.

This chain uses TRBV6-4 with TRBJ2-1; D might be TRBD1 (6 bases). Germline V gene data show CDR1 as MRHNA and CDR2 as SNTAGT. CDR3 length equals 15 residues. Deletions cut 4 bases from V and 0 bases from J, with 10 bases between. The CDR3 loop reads CASSAGQSSYNEQFF. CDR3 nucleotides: TGTGCCAGCAGTGCCGGACAGAGCTCCTACAATGAGCAGTTCTTC.

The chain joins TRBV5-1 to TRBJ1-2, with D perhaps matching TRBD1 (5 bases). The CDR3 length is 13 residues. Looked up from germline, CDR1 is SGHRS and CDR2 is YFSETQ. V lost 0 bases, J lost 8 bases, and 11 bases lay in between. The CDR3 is CASSLEGVDGYTF. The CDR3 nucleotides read TGCGCCAGCAGCTTGGAAGGGGTAGACGGCTACACCTTC.

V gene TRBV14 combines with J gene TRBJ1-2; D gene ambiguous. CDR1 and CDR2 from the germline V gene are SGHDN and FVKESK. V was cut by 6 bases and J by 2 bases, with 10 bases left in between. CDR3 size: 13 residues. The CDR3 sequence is CASSSTGNYGYTF. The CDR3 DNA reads TGTGCCAGCAGTTCCACGGGGAACTATGGCTACACCTTC.

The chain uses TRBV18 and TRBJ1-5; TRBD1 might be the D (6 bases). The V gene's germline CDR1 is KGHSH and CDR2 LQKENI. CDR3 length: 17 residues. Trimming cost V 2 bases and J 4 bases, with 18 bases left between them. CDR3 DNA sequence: TGTGCCAGCTCACCAAGCGAGGCGGGGGGCCGAAATCAGCCCCAGCATTTT. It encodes CASSPSEAGGRNQPQHF.

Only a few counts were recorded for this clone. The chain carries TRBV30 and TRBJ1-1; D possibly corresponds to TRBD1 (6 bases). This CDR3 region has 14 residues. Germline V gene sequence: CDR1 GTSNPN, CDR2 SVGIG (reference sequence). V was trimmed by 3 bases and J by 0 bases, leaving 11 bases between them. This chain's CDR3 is CAWRRDTVNTEAFF. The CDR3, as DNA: TGTGCCTGGAGGAGGGACACAGTGAACACTGAAGCTTTCTTT.

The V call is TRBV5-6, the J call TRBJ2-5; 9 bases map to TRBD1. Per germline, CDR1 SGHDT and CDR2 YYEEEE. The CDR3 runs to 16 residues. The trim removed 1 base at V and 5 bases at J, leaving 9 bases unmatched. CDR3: CASSLRQGVISETQYF. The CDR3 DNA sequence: TGTGCCAGCAGCTTGAGACAGGGGGTTATTTCGGAGACCCAGTACTTC.

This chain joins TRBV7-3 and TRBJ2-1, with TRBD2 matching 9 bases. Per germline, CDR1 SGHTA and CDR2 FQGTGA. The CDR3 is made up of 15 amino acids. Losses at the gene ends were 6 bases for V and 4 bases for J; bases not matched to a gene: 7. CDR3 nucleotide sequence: TGTGCCAGCAGTCCCAGCGGGGGGCTTTACAATGAGCAGTTCTTC. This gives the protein CASSPSGGLYNEQFF.

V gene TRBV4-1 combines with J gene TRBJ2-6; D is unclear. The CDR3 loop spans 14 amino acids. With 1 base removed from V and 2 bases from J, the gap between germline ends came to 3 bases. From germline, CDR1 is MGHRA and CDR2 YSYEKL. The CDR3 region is CASSQVTGANVLTF. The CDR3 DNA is TGCGCCAGCAGCCAAGTCACTGGGGCCAACGTCCTGACTTTC.

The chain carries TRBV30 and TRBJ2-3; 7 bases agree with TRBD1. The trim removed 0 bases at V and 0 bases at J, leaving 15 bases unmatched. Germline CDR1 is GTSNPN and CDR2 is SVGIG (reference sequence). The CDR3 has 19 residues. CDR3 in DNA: TGTGCCTGGAGTGTCCCCGGGACAGAAGGTACTCCTAGCACAGATACGCAGTATTTT. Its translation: CAWSVPGTEGTPSTDTQYF.

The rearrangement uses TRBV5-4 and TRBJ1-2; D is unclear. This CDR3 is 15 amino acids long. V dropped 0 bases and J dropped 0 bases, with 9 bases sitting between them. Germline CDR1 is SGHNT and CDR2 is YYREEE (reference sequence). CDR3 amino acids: CASSLALGSNYGYTF. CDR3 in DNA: TGTGCCAGCAGCTTGGCCCTGGGCTCTAACTATGGCTACACCTTC.

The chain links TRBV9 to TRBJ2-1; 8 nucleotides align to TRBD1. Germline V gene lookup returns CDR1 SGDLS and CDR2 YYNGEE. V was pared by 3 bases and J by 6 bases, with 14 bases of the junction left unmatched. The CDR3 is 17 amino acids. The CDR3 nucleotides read TGTGCCAGCAGCGAAACAGGGGGAATTGGGGGGACCAATGAGCAGTTCTTC. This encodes CASSETGGIGGTNEQFF.

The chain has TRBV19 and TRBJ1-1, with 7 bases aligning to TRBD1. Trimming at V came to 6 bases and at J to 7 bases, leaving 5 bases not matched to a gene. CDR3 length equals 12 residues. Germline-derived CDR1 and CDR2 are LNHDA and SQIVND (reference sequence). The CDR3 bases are TGTGCCAGTAGCCAGGGGGTGTATGAAGCTTTCTTT. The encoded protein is CASSQGVYEAFF.

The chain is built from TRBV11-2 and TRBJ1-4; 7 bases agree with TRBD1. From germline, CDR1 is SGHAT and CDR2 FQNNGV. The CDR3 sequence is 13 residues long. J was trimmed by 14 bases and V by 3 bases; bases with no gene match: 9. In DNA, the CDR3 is TGTGCCAGCAGCTTGCTACAGGGGACTTCCCTGTTTTTT. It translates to CASSLLQGTSLFF.

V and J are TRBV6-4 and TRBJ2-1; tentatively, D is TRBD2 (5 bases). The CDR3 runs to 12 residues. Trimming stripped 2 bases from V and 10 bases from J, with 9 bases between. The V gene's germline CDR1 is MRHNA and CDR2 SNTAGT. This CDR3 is CASSDGRLEQFF. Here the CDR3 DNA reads TGTGCCAGCAGTGACGGGAGACTAGAGCAGTTCTTC.

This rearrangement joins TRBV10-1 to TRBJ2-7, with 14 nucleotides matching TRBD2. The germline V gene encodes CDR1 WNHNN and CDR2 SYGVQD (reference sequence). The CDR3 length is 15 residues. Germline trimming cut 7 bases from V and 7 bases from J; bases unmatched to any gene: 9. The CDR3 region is CASKPGLAGGSEQYF. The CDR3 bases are TGCGCCAGCAAACCTGGACTAGCGGGAGGTTCAGAGCAGTACTTC.